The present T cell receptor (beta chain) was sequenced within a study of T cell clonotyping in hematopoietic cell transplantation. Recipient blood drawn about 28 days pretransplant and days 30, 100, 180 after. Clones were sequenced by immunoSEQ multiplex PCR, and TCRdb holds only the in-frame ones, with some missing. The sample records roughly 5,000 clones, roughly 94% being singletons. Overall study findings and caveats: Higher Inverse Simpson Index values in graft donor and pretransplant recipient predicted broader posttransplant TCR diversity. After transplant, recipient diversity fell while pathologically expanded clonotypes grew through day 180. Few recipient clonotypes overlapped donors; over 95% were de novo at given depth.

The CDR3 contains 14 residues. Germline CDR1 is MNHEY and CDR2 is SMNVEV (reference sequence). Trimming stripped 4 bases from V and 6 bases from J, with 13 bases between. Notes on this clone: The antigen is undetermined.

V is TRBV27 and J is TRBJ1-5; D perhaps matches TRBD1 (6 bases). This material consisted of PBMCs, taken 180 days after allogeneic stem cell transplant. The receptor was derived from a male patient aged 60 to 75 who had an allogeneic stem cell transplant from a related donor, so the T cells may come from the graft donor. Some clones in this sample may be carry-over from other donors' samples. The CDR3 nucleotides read TGTGCCAGCAGTTGGGGGGCGGAGGGTCAGCCCCAGCATTTT. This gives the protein CASSWGAEGQPQHF.